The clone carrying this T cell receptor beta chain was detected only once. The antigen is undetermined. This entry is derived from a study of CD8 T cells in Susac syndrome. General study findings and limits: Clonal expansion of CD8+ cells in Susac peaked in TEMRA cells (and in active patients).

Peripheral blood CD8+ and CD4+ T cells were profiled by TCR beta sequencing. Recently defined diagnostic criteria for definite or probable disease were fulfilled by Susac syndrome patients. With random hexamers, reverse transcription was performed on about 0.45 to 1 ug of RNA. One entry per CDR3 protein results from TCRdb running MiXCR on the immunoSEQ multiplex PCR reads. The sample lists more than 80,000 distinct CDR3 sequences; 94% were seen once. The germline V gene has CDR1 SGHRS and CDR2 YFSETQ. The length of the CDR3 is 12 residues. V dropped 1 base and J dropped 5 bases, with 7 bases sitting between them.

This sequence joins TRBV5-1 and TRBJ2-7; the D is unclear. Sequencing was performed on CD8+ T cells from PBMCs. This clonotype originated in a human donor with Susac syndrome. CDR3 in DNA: TGCGCCAGCAGCTTGAATTTGAACGAGCAGTACTTC. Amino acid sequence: CASSLNLNEQYF.